This T cell receptor (beta chain) derives from a study of blood T cell repertoires in COVID-19. Across 20 to 25 US areas, participants ranged in age from about 18 to 90 years. The protocol was immunoSEQ multiplex PCR, while the TCRdb copy is restricted to in-frame clones and leaves out a portion. The table lists under 300,000 clones, roughly 88% of them singletons. Losses at the gene ends were 5 bases for V and 5 bases for J; bases not matched to a gene: 6. This CDR3 is 15 amino acids long. CDR1 LNHDA and CDR2 SQIVND come from the germline V gene (reference sequence). Material: PBMCs or T cells enriched from blood (not recorded which). This chain uses TRBV19 with TRBJ2-3; TRBD2 matches 11 bases. This clonotype was obtained from a woman aged 40 to 55 with acute COVID-19. The CDR3 coding sequence is TGTGCCAGTAGTCGACTAGCGGGGTTGGTAGATACGCAGTATTTT. Protein: CASSRLAGLVDTQYF.